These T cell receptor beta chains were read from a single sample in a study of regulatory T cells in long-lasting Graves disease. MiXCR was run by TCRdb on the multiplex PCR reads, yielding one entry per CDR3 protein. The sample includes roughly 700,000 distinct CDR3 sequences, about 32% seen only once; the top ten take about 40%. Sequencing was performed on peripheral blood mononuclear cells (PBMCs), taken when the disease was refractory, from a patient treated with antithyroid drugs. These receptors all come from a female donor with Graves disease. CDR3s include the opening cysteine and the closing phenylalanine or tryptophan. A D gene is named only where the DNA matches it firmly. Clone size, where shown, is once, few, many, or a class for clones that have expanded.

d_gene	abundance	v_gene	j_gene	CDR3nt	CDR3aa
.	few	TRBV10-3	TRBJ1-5	TGTGCCATCAGTCCCTCCGGCTGGGGTTCCAATCAGCCCCAGCATTTT	CAISPSGWGSNQPQHF
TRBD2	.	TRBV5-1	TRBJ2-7	TGCGCCAGCAGCCCCGCTCCGCGGGAGGTTAGCTACGAGCAGTACTTC	CASSPAPREVSYEQYF
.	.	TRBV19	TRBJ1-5	TGTGCCAGTAGTAAGGTAATGACAGCCAATCAGCCCCAGCATTTT	CASSKVMTANQPQHF
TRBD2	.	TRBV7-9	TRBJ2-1	TGTGCCAGCAGCTCTAGCGGACATTACAATGAGCAGTTCTTC	CASSSSGHYNEQFF
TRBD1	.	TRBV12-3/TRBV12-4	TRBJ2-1	TGTGCCAGCAGAAGACGGGACAGCTACAATGAGCAGTTCTTC	CASRRRDSYNEQFF
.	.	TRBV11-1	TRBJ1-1	TGTGCCAGCAGCTTAGTCGTGATGAACACTGAAGCTTTCTTT	CASSLVVMNTEAFF
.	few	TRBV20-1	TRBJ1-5	TGCAGCGGGAAAACAAGGACCGATAGCAATCAGCCCCAGCATTTT	CSGKTRTDSNQPQHF
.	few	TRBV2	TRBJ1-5	TGTGCCAGCAGTGATCGACAGTTCAATCAGCCCCAGCATTTT	CASSDRQFNQPQHF
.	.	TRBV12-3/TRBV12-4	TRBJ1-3	TGTGCCAGCAGTTTACGGAACAGGCAAGGAAACACCATATATTTT	CASSLRNRQGNTIYF
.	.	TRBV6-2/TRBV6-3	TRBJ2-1	TGTGCCAGCTCCCCCGCGGACAGCAATGAGCAGTTCTTC	CASSPADSNEQFF
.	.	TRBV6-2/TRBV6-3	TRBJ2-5	TGTGCCAGCAGTACAGGGAGATACGAGACCCAGTACTTC	CASSTGRYETQYF
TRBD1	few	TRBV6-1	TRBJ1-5	TGTGCCAGCAGTGGGGGGGGACAGGTACGCAATCAGCCCCAGCATTTT	CASSGGGQVRNQPQHF
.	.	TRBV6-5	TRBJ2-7	TGTGCCAGCAGTTACTCGACACAGGGCCCCTACGAGCGGTACTTC	CASSYSTQGPYERYF
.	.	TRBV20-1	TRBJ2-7	TGCAGTGCTAGTAAGAACGATTACGAGCAGTACTTC	CSASKNDYEQYF
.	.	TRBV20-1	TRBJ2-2	TGCAGTGCTAGAGCCCCAGCCCCTTTTGGCGGGGAGCTGTTTTTT	CSARAPAPFGGELFF
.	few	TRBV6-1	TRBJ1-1	TGTGCCAGCGAGGGTAAGGCAGACCTTGAAGCTTTCTTT	CASEGKADLEAFF
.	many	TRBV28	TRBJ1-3	TGTGCCAGCAGGCCCCGACAGCCCTCTGGAAACACCATATATTTT	CASRPRQPSGNTIYF
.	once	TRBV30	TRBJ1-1	TGTGCCTGGAGTGCCTGGGGGGGCCAGAACACTGAAGCTTTCTTT	CAWSAWGGQNTEAFF
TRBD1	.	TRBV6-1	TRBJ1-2	TGTGCCAGCAGAAAACAGGGGGCTGGCGGCTACACCTTC	CASRKQGAGGYTF
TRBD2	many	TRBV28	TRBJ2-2	TGTGCCAGCCGGGACTACCAACGGGGCACCGGGGAGCTGTTTTTT	CASRDYQRGTGELFF
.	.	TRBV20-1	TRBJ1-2	TGCGGACCTAGAGGGACCGCGTATGGCTACACCTTC	CGPRGTAYGYTF
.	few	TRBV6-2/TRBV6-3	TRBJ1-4	TGTGCCAGCAGTGAAAGGACAGTGGATGAAAAACTGTTTTTT	CASSERTVDEKLFF
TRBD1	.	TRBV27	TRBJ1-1	TGTGCCGGCAGAGATGGACAGGGGAACACTGAAGCTTTCTTT	CAGRDGQGNTEAFF
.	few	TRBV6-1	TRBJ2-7	TGTGCCAGCAAATTCCTGAGGACCTCCTACGAGCAGTACTTC	CASKFLRTSYEQYF
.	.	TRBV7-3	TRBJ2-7	TGTGCCAGCAGCTCGCACAGGGTCGAGCAGTACTTC	CASSSHRVEQYF
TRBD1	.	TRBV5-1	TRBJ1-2	TGCGCCAGCAGCCCTACAGGGGCAGTTTCTAACTATGGCTACACCTTC	CASSPTGAVSNYGYTF
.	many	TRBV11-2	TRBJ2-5	TGTGCCAGCAGCTTAGACGCCGGCGGACAAGGAGAGACCCAGTACTTC	CASSLDAGGQGETQYF
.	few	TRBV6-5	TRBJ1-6	TGTGCCAGCAGTTACTTCCGCAGGGGAGCGGATTCACCCCTCCACTTT	CASSYFRRGADSPLHF
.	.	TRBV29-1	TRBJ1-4	TGCAGCGTGGGGGGGACACCTGAAAAACTGTTTTTT	CSVGGTPEKLFF
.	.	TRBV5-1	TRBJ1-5	TGCGCCAGCAGCTTGGGGACCCCGCCCGATCAGCCCCAGCATTTT	CASSLGTPPDQPQHF
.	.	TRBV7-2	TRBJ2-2	TGTGCCAGCAGCCCAGAGGCCAGCTTCGCCGGGGAGCTGTTTTTT	CASSPEASFAGELFF
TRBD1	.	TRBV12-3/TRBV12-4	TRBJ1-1	TGTGCCAGCAGGGGAGACAGGGTTGTCACTGAAGCTTTCTTT	CASRGDRVVTEAFF
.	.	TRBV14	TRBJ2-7	TGTGCCAGCAGCCCGAGACCCCAAGGAATGAGAGAGCAGTACTTC	CASSPRPQGMREQYF
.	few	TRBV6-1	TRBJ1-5	TGTGCCAGCAGAATAAATAGCAATCAGCCCCAGCATTTT	CASRINSNQPQHF
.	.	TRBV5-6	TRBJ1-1	TGTGCCAGCAGCTTGGAAGGGAGGAAGACTGAAGCTTTCTTT	CASSLEGRKTEAFF